The clone carrying this TCR beta chain was picked up a small number of times. Every patient was untreated before thyroid surgery. This entry is derived from a study of metastatic and nonmetastatic thyroid tumors. TCRdb re-called clones via MiXCR from the PCR reads. The sample shows approximately 35,000 clones, under 40% of them seen only once. V lost 5 bases and J lost 0; bases outside the gene matches: 2. The CDR3 loop spans 14 amino acids. CDR1 is MNHEY, CDR2 SVGEGT, per germline. This clonotype was obtained from a female donor with papillary thyroid cancer or a benign thyroid nodule (not recorded which). Some clones in this sample may be carry-over from other donors' samples. Sequenced material: tumor tissue. The chain uses TRBV6-2 or TRBV6-3 and TRBJ2-7, with 9 bases aligning to TRBD1. The CDR3 protein is CASSTGQGSYEQYF. Written as DNA, the CDR3 is TGTGCCAGCAGTACGGGACAGGGCTCCTACGAGCAGTACTTC.